Shown below are 14 T cell receptor beta chains from a single sample sequenced in a study of a mutant IDH1 vaccine in newly diagnosed glioma. Only in-frame clones appear in the TCRdb table, and some are missing; sequencing was by immunoSEQ multiplex PCR. This sample yields tens of thousands of clones, of which roughly 80% are seen a single time; 4.1% belongs to the top ten. Their antigens are not known. Time point given: week 35, safety follow-up. Doses comprised 300 ug of mutant IDH1 20-mer peptide each, plus topical imiquimod. The sample here was PBMCs, taken from a glioma patient whose treatment included an IDH1 peptide vaccine. Source of these receptors: a woman younger than 30 with glioma.

The chain links TRBV10-3 to TRBJ1-2; D is ambiguous. The CDR3 covers 14 residues. CDR1 is ENHRY and CDR2 is SYGVKD in the germline V gene. Trimming stripped 3 bases from V and 4 bases from J, with 12 bases between. Written as DNA, the CDR3 is TGTGCCATCAGTGAACTAAAAAGCGGCTATGGCTACACCTTC. As protein: CAISELKSGYGYTF.

This clone was picked up a small number of times. V is TRBV5-6 and J is TRBJ1-1; no clear D gene. V was trimmed by 4 bases and J by 0 bases, leaving 10 bases between them. Germline V gene data show CDR1 as SGHDT and CDR2 as YYEEEE. The CDR3 contains 14 residues. The CDR3 here is CASSVEEMNTEAFF. CDR3 nucleotide sequence: TGTGCCAGCAGCGTCGAGGAAATGAACACTGAAGCTTTCTTT.

The gene calls are TRBV10-3 and TRBJ2-3, with a weak D call TRBD2 (6 bases). Per germline, CDR1 ENHRY and CDR2 SYGVKD. The V end was cut by 10 bases, the J end by 0 bases, with 17 bases between. The length of the CDR3 is 15 residues. As DNA, the CDR3 is TGTGCCACCCTGAGGAGGGGCCTAAGCACAGATACGCAGTATTTT. Residues: CATLRRGLSTDTQYF.

The V gene is TRBV30, the J gene TRBJ2-5, with D maybe TRBD2 (5 bases). V was trimmed by 3 bases and J by 7 bases, leaving 9 bases between them. This CDR3 is 11 amino acids long. Germline assignment: CDR1 GTSNPN and CDR2 SVGIG (reference sequence). The CDR3 DNA sequence: TGTGCCTGGAGGTCCCGGGGGACCCAGTACTTC. Protein: CAWRSRGTQYF. The full variable domain, rest sourced from reference TRBV30 and TRBJ2-5, is SQTIHQWPATLVQPVGSPLSLECTVEGTSNPNLYWYRQAAGRGLQLLFYSVGIGQISSEVPQNLSASRPQDRQFILSSKKLLLSDSGFYLCAWRSRGTQYFGPGTRLLVL.

The chain couples TRBV11-3 to TRBJ1-1; no clear D gene. The CDR3 covers 12 residues. The germline V gene encodes CDR1 SGHNT and CDR2 YENEEA. V was pared by 8 bases and J by 0 bases, with 7 bases between. The CDR3 region is CASAFMNTEAFF. In DNA, the CDR3 is TGTGCCAGCGCGTTCATGAACACTGAAGCTTTCTTT.

In its sample, this clone was seen once. The V call is TRBV6-6, the J call TRBJ2-3; 8 nucleotides match TRBD2. V trimming: 6 bases; J trimming: 4 bases; junction bases outside the gene matches: 6. Germline CDR1 MNHNY, CDR2 SVGAGI (reference sequence). The CDR3 is made up of 14 amino acids. CDR3 residues: CASRPGGRADTQYF. The CDR3, as DNA: TGTGCCAGCAGACCGGGGGGGCGTGCAGATACGCAGTATTTT.

J is TRBJ2-2 and V is TRBV14; possibly TRBD1 for D (6 bases). This CDR3 spans 16 amino acids. The germline V and J ends were trimmed by 0 bases and 6 bases, with 14 bases remaining between them. CDR1 and CDR2 from the germline V gene are SGHDN and FVKESK. CDR3 DNA sequence: TGTGCCAGCAGCCAAGATTCGAACAGGGCCCCCGGGGAGCTGTTTTTT. It codes for CASSQDSNRAPGELFF.

The chain combines TRBV7-9 with TRBJ2-3; 8 bases are shared with TRBD1. V lost 5 bases, J lost 2 bases, and 3 bases stayed unmatched. This CDR3 comprises 14 residues. From germline, CDR1 is SEHNR and CDR2 FQNEAQ (reference sequence). CDR3 amino acids: CASSPDRATDTQYF. DNA of the CDR3: TGTGCCAGCAGCCCGGACAGGGCCACAGATACGCAGTATTTT. Combining the CDR3 with reference TRBV7-9 and TRBJ2-3 gives the whole variable domain DTGVSQNPRHKITKRGQNVTFRCDPISEHNRLYWYRQTLGQGPEFLTYFQNEAQLEKSRLLSDRFSAERPKGSFSTLEIQRTEQGDSAMYLCASSPDRATDTQYFGPGTRLTVL.

This chain joins TRBV14 and TRBJ2-2; possible D gene TRBD1, 6 bases. Deletions cut 6 bases from V and 7 bases from J, with 15 bases between. Germline-derived CDR1 and CDR2 are SGHDN and FVKESK. The CDR3 is 14 amino acids. The CDR3 DNA reads as TGTGCCAGCAGGACTACAGGGTTGGACGGGGAGCTGTTTTTT. This encodes CASRTTGLDGELFF.

This rearrangement joins TRBV6-1 to TRBJ2-5, with D possibly being TRBD2 (6 bases). Trimming removed 11 bases at V and 5 bases at J, with 18 bases between. This CDR3 has 13 amino acids. Germline-derived CDR1 and CDR2 are MNHNS and SASEGT. The CDR3 loop is CAAAGGAWETQYF. The CDR3 DNA is TGTGCCGCAGCCGGAGGGGCCTGGGAGACCCAGTACTTC.

This clone occurred a few times. This chain links TRBV4-1 with TRBJ1-5; no clear D. The CDR3 runs to 15 residues. Germline values: CDR1 MGHRA, CDR2 YSYEKL. Deletions cut 1 base from V and 5 bases from J, with 12 bases between. The CDR3 reads CASSQGPGIDQPQHF. The CDR3 DNA reads TGCGCCAGCAGCCAAGGACCAGGAATAGATCAGCCCCAGCATTTT.

This chain connects TRBV11-3 to TRBJ2-2; 16 nucleotides align to TRBD2. V trimming: 8 bases; J trimming: 4 bases; junction bases outside the gene matches: 10. The CDR3 runs to 18 residues. Looked up from germline, CDR1 is SGHNT and CDR2 is YENEEA. In DNA form, the CDR3 reads TGTGCCAGCCGGAAGGGACTAGCGGGAGGGCCATTCACCGGGGAGCTGTTTTTT. It specifies CASRKGLAGGPFTGELFF.

The chain employs TRBV9 and TRBJ1-6; no reliable D call. This CDR3 contains 17 residues. The V end was cut by 3 bases, the J end by 0 bases, with 13 bases between. Germline V lookup: CDR1 SGDLS, CDR2 YYNGEE. CDR3 protein: CASSARHILSYNSPLHF. The CDR3 coding sequence is TGTGCCAGCAGCGCCAGACACATACTCTCCTATAATTCACCCCTCCACTTT.

V gene TRBV4-1 combines with J gene TRBJ2-3; 10 bases line up with TRBD2. The CDR3 loop spans 18 amino acids. V lost 1 base to trimming and J lost 4 bases; unmatched junction nucleotides: 11. CDR1 and CDR2 from the germline V gene are MGHRA and YSYEKL. CDR3 in DNA: TGCGCCAGCAGCCAAGTTCAAAGCGGGAGGGGAGTCGCAGATACGCAGTATTTT. Its translation: CASSQVQSGRGVADTQYF.